The sequence of this TCR beta chain was determined in a study of technical replicates of blood from four donors. Using immunoSEQ multiplex PCR, the repertoire was profiled, and TCRdb retains in-frame clones only, with some absent. The sample contains some 13,000 clones, roughly 94% of which appear only once. The V segment lost 5 bases and the J segment 8 bases; nucleotides outside the gene matches: 16. The germline CDR1 and CDR2 sequences are SGHAT and FQNNGV. This CDR3 comprises 16 residues. The sample was PBMCs. This chain connects TRBV11-2 to TRBJ1-2, with 8 bases that match TRBD1. The receptor was isolated from a human donor in good health. The CDR3 sequence: CASSPIGQGLREGYTF. The CDR3 DNA reads TGTGCCAGCAGCCCAATCGGACAGGGTTTAAGAGAAGGCTACACCTTC.